The 23 T cell receptor beta chains below come from one sample, sequenced in a study of CD8+CD57+ T cells in acquired aplastic anemia. The use of genomic DNA as template underpinned the TCR beta VDJ and CDR3 profiling. Each CDR3 protein is one row after TCRdb ran MiXCR on the reads. The sample has approximately 130,000 distinct CDR3 sequences; about 40% are singletons. The specimen sequenced was sorted CD4+, CD8+, or CD8+CD57+ T cells (not recorded which) from PBMCs. All receptors derive from a human donor in good health, serving as a control.

A note on this clonotype: A much larger clone lies one base from this, so it may be a read error. The chain links TRBV9 to TRBJ1-1; TRBD1 agrees at 7 bases. CDR1 is SGDLS, CDR2 YYNGEE, per germline. The length of the CDR3 is 15 residues. The CDR3 DNA is TGTGCCAGCAGCGCCAACAGGGGCGGGAACACTGAAGCTTCCTTT. Encoded protein: CASSANRGGNTEASF.

The chain uses TRBV7-8 and TRBJ2-7, with D perhaps TRBD1 (5 bases). The CDR3 extends over 13 amino acids. Germline V gene lookup returns CDR1 SGHVS and CDR2 FQNEAQ. Deletions cut 1 base from V and 3 bases from J, with 7 bases between. The CDR3 DNA sequence: TGTGCCAGCAGCTTAGGACAGTTCTACGAGCAGTACTTC. Protein: CASSLGQFYEQYF.

Comment on this clonotype: This clone may be a read error of a much larger clone one base away. This rearrangement joins TRBV4-1 to TRBJ2-5; the match to TRBD2 covers 7 bases. The CDR3 covers 17 residues. CDR1 is MGHRA, CDR2 YSYEKL, per germline. The junction had 12 bases not matched to a gene; V was cut back by 0 bases and J by 5 bases. In nucleotides, the CDR3 is TGCGCCAGCAGCCAAGATCCTGGCGGGAGTAAGAAGGAGACCCAGTACTTC. This translates into CASSQDPGGSKKETQYF.

This clonotype appeared a single time. The chain links TRBV19 to TRBJ1-2; unclear D gene. V lost 6 bases to trimming and J lost 3 bases, with 5 bases between them. Germline CDR1 LNHDA, CDR2 SQIVND (reference sequence). The CDR3 length is 11 residues. Here the CDR3 DNA reads TGTGCCAGTAGCCTCCACTATGGCTACACCTTC. Its translation: CASSLHYGYTF.

The chain joins TRBV29-1 to TRBJ1-4, with 12 positions matching TRBD1. CDR1 and CDR2 from the germline V gene are SQVTM and ANQGSEA. The CDR3 consists of 17 residues. The V segment lost 4 bases and the J segment 3 bases; nucleotides outside the gene matches: 9. The CDR3 loop is CSVAGTGGDGANEKLFF. The CDR3 DNA follows: TGCAGCGTTGCCGGGACAGGGGGCGACGGAGCTAATGAAAAACTGTTTTTT.

Points on this clonotype: A read error is possible here, since a much larger clone lies one base away. The chain is built from TRBV19 and TRBJ1-4; D remains ambiguous. CDR1 and CDR2 (germline): LNHDA, SQIVND (reference sequence). CDR3 size: 17 residues. The DNA for the CDR3 is TGTGCCAGTAGTATAGTCTTAGGGTTGGGAACTAATGAAGAACTGTTTTTT. This encodes CASSIVLGLGTNEELFF.

The chain is built from TRBV19 and TRBJ2-7; maybe TRBD1 (6 bases). Trimming left V 3 bases short and J 4 bases short, with 16 bases between. Germline CDR1 LNHDA, CDR2 SQIVND (reference sequence). CDR3 length: 15 residues. CDR3 protein: CASSISGVRRYEQYF. In DNA form, the CDR3 reads TGTGCCAGTAGTATTTCAGGGGTACGTAGGTACGAGCAGTACTTC.

This clonotype has just a few counts. This sequence joins TRBV19 and TRBJ1-6; tentative D call: TRBD1 (6 bases). The V end lost 6 bases, the J end lost 5 bases, and 8 bases lay between the germline ends. The germline CDR1 and CDR2 sequences are LNHDA and SQIVND (reference sequence). The CDR3 is 13 residues long. For the CDR3, the DNA is TGTGCCAGTAGAGACAGGCATAATTCACCCCTCCACTTT. This encodes CASRDRHNSPLHF.

The chain recombines TRBV20-1 with TRBJ1-1; a possible D gene is TRBD1 (5 bases). The ends were cut back, 0 bases at V and 5 bases at J, with 16 bases in the middle. The CDR3 totals 15 residues. CDR1 and CDR2 (germline): DFQATT, SNEGSKA (reference sequence). The CDR3 DNA is TGCAGTGCTAGAGATCTCCGGGGCTCGGTGACTGAAGCTTTCTTT. Its translation: CSARDLRGSVTEAFF.

The chain's CDR3 is CASSPMLSSGGDYNEQFF. The CDR3 nucleotides are TGTGCCAGCAGCCCCATGTTGAGTAGCGGGGGGGATTACAATGAGCAGTTCTTC. The rearrangement joins TRBV3-1 to TRBJ2-1; 11 bases line up with TRBD2. The CDR3 is made up of 18 amino acids. J lost 4 bases, V lost 4 bases, and 12 bases had no gene match. Germline CDR1 is LGHDT and CDR2 is YNNKEL (reference sequence).

This clonotype was observed many times. This chain connects TRBV20-1 to TRBJ2-2; 8 positions match TRBD2. The germline gives CDR1 DFQATT, CDR2 SNEGSKA (reference sequence). The CDR3 contains 14 residues. Trimming took 5 bases from V and 5 from J; bases not matched to a gene: 7. CDR3 sequence (DNA): TGCAGTGCTCGAAGGGCGGGAGGAACCGGGGAGCTGTTTTTT. Amino acids: CSARRAGGTGELFF.

The V and J genes are TRBV19 and TRBJ1-2, with 8 bases matching TRBD1. Germline CDR1 reads LNHDA; CDR2 reads SQIVND (reference sequence). Trimming removed 6 bases from V and 5 bases from J; junction bases left unmatched: 11. The CDR3 runs to 15 residues. CDR3 in amino acids: CASRDRGDGPYGYTF. The CDR3 DNA is TGTGCCAGTAGAGACAGGGGCGATGGTCCTTATGGCTACACCTTC.

This clonotype was seen only a few times. The genes are TRBV5-6 and TRBJ2-1; 15 nucleotides match TRBD2. The CDR3 loop spans 17 amino acids. Germline V gene sequence: CDR1 SGHDT, CDR2 YYEEEE. J lost 9 bases, V lost 4 bases, and 11 bases had no gene match. CDR3 coding DNA: TGTGCCAGCAGCGGCCGGACTAGCGGGGGGGTGTCAAGTGAGCAGTTCTTC. It specifies CASSGRTSGGVSSEQFF.

This clonotype was seen a handful of times. This may arise from a read error, as a much more abundant clone is one base away. This sequence joins TRBV9 and TRBJ2-1; 9 bases are shared with TRBD2. The CDR3 spans 17 residues. Germline V CDR1 and CDR2: SGDLS, YYNGEE. CDR3 region: CASCVPGGTSRLNEQFF. Here the CDR3 DNA reads TGTGCCAGCTGCGTCCCGGGTGGGACTAGCCGACTCAATGAGCAGTTCTTC.

The chain's CDR3 is CAWILTSGPSYNEQFF. CDR3 sequence (DNA): TGTGCCTGGATCCTGACTAGCGGGCCCTCCTACAATGAGCAGTTCTTC. V is TRBV30 and J is TRBJ2-1; 10 nucleotides match TRBD2. Trimming removed 4 bases from V and 0 bases from J; junction bases left unmatched: 6. The CDR3 runs 16 residues. The germline V gene has CDR1 GTSNPN and CDR2 SVGIG (reference sequence).

The sample holds many counts of this clonotype. The chain combines TRBV20-1 with TRBJ1-5, with 12 bases lining up with TRBD1. With V trimmed by 4 bases and J by 7 bases, 8 bases remained unmatched. Germline V CDR1 and CDR2: DFQATT, SNEGSKA (reference sequence). The CDR3 runs 15 residues. This CDR3 is CSATLGQGAGQPQHF. In DNA form, the CDR3 reads TGCAGTGCTACCTTGGGACAGGGGGCTGGGCAGCCCCAGCATTTT.

This clonotype was observed at least ten times. The chain is built from TRBV5-1 and TRBJ1-1; 7 nucleotides agree with TRBD1. This CDR3 has 13 amino acids. The germline CDR1 and CDR2 sequences are SGHRS and YFSETQ. V lost 2 bases, J lost 6 bases, and 4 bases stayed unmatched. As DNA, the CDR3 is TGCGCCAGCAGCTTTAAAACAGGGGCTGAAGCTTTCTTT. It is translated as CASSFKTGAEAFF.

This chain joins TRBV24-1 and TRBJ1-2, with D perhaps TRBD1 (5 bases). From germline, CDR1 is KGHDR and CDR2 SFDVKD. CDR3 length: 17 residues. Trimming removed 2 bases from V and 5 bases from J, with 20 bases in between. In nucleotides, the CDR3 is TGTGCCACCAGTGATTCCGGACTAGCGGGGGGGGTTTATGGCTACACCTTC. Translating it yields CATSDSGLAGGVYGYTF.

This chain uses TRBV7-3 with TRBJ2-2, with 11 bases lining up with TRBD2. Trimming removed 2 bases from V and 5 bases from J; junction bases left unmatched: 7. The CDR3 has 17 amino acids. The germline V gene has CDR1 SGHTA and CDR2 FQGTGA. The CDR3 DNA follows: TGTGCCAGCAGCTTATTTCGCCTAGCGGGGGGTACCGGGGAGCTGTTTTTT. It codes for CASSLFRLAGGTGELFF.

V usage is TRBV3-1 and J usage is TRBJ1-6; D perhaps matches TRBD1 (5 bases). The CDR3 extends over 15 amino acids. Germline CDR1 and CDR2: LGHDT and YNNKEL (reference sequence). The germline V and J ends were trimmed by 4 bases and 5 bases, with 12 bases remaining between them. CDR3 residues: CASSRGTVNNSPLHF. Here the CDR3 DNA reads TGTGCCAGCAGCCGGGGGACGGTTAATAATTCACCCCTCCACTTT.

This rearrangement joins TRBV5-6 to TRBJ2-7; D may be TRBD1 (5 bases). This CDR3 spans 13 amino acids. V was pared by 6 bases and J by 3 bases, with 13 bases between. Germline CDR1 reads SGHDT; CDR2 reads YYEEEE. CDR3 in amino acids: CASTQGSYYEQYF. The CDR3 DNA reads as TGTGCCAGCACGCAGGGTTCCTACTACGAGCAGTACTTC.

This clonotype was seen ten or more times. The gene calls are TRBV4-1 and TRBJ2-7, with TRBD1 identical over 7 bases. In germline, CDR1 is MGHRA, CDR2 YSYEKL. The CDR3 has 14 residues. V lost 4 bases, J lost 6 bases, and 9 bases stayed unmatched. The CDR3 nucleotides read TGCGCCAGCAGCCTACGACAGGGCTTCGGCGAGCAGTACTTC. This sequence encodes CASSLRQGFGEQYF.

The gene calls are TRBV9 and TRBJ2-7; D may be TRBD2 (5 bases). Trimming shortened V by 0 bases and J by 4 bases, and 11 bases separated the two germline ends. From germline, CDR1 is SGDLS and CDR2 YYNGEE. The CDR3 runs to 14 residues. The CDR3 DNA sequence: TGTGCCAGCAGCGTAGACCGGGGTAGGTACGAGCAGTACTTC. Translating gives CASSVDRGRYEQYF.